The 2 T cell receptor beta chains listed next were all sequenced from one sample in a study of blood T cell repertoires in COVID-19. TCRdb's table, derived via immunoSEQ multiplex PCR, lists solely in-frame clones and lacks some. Found here are roughly 100,000 clones, about 85% of them singletons; the top ten hold about 3.9%. Material for sequencing was peripheral blood. Source of these receptors: a man aged 45-65 years with acute or convalescent COVID-19.

The chain uses TRBV7-9 and TRBJ2-5; 12 bases match TRBD2. The germline V gene encodes CDR1 SEHNR and CDR2 FQNEAQ (reference sequence). This CDR3 is built from 15 residues. The V segment lost 5 bases and the J segment 5 bases; nucleotides outside the gene matches: 6. As DNA, the CDR3 is TGTGCCAGCAGCCCCACTAGCGGGGGGATGGAGACCCAGTACTTC. It is translated as CASSPTSGGMETQYF.

The genes are TRBV3-1 (or the pseudogene TRBV3-2) and TRBJ2-3; TRBD2 might be the D (5 bases). The CDR3 is 14 residues long. CDR1 and CDR2 from the germline V gene are LGHDT and YNNKEL (reference sequence). With 1 base removed from V and 2 bases from J, the gap between germline ends came to 7 bases. The CDR3 sequence: CASSQGGFTDTQYF. The CDR3 DNA sequence: TGTGCCAGCAGCCAAGGCGGGTTCACAGATACGCAGTATTTT.